This T cell receptor beta chain comes out of a study of blood T cell repertoires in COVID-19. At the level of the study: Acute-phase and convalescent COVID-19 samples originated in the United States, Italy and Spain. PBMCs, B-cell-depleted T cells, or T cells provided the cDNA or gDNA that made up the material.

CDR3 length equals 14 residues. The V and J ends lost 1 base and 7 bases respectively, with 11 bases between them. Germline CDR1 GTSNPN, CDR2 SVGIG (reference sequence). Individuals aged about 18 to 95 years were recruited from 24 US areas. Which cohort a participant joined came from the clinical history participants gave. This table comes from immunoSEQ multiplex PCR, and its TCRdb copy is limited to in-frame clones, with some not included. Of around 200,000 clones listed, more than 70% were seen once; the top ten hold about 6%. The TCR originated in a middle-aged man with acute COVID-19. The J gene is TRBJ1-6, the V gene TRBV30; D is perhaps TRBD1 (5 bases). The sample comprised PBMCs or T cells enriched from blood (not recorded which). The CDR3 DNA is TGTGCCTGGAGTGGGGAGGGGTGGAATTCACCCCTCCACTTT. Protein product: CAWSGEGWNSPLHF. The full variable domain, in which reference TRBV30 and TRBJ1-6 provide the parts outside the CDR3, is SQTIHQWPATLVQPVGSPLSLECTVEGTSNPNLYWYRQAAGRGLQLLFYSVGIGQISSEVPQNLSASRPQDRQFILSSKKLLLSDSGFYLCAWSGEGWNSPLHFGNGTRLTVT.